This T cell receptor beta chain was obtained from a study of PD-1 blockade in classical Hodgkin lymphoma. Regarding time point: newly diagnosed, previously untreated cHL patient sample. PBMCs from untreated, newly diagnosed classical Hodgkin lymphoma were comparison samples. The table came from immunoSEQ multiplex PCR; TCRdb's copy has only in-frame clones and leaves some out. This sample has about 16,000 clones, with 90% found just once. This clone was picked up a small number of times. This clonotype was sampled from a human donor with classical Hodgkin lymphoma. Sequenced sample: peripheral blood mononuclear cells (PBMCs).

This CDR3 reads CASRNTGGSNQPQHF. CDR3 nucleotides: TGCGCCAGCAGAAACACAGGGGGCAGCAATCAGCCCCAGCATTTT. This sequence joins TRBV4-1 and TRBJ1-5, with TRBD1 identical over 9 bases. The CDR3 contains 15 residues. Trimming at V came to 6 bases and at J to 1 base, leaving 4 bases not matched to a gene. Germline CDR1 reads MGHRA; CDR2 reads YSYEKL.